The text below deals with one TCR beta chain. Its antigen is unidentified. Use of 60 Vbeta and 13 Jbeta primers characterized the PCR. Repertoires were generated with immunoSEQ multiplex PCR, while TCRdb's copy carries only in-frame clones and drops some. The data show about 240,000 clones, just under 80% seen once. This CDR3 region has 13 residues. The V and J ends lost 3 bases and 3 bases respectively, with 5 bases between them. CDR1 and CDR2 (germline): SGHTA, FQGTGA. This specimen belongs to a study of cytomegalovirus exposure and HLA in healthy donors. Study-wide results and caveats: TCR beta sequences reportedly predicted most subjects' HLA-A and HLA-B alleles accurately. An apparent linkage of common viral pathogens to several of the most significant clusters emerged in a later analysis. TCR beta chain V- and J-gene trimming was linked, in a later analysis, to a missense variant in DCLRE1C.

This clonotype originated in a boy younger than 18 in good health and CMV-seronegative. The sample consisted of PBMCs. The chain recombines TRBV7-3 with TRBJ2-2, with D perhaps TRBD2 (5 bases). The CDR3 DNA is TGTGCCAGCAGCTTCGGGGACACCGGGGAGCTGTTTTTT. The encoded protein is CASSFGDTGELFF.